The sequence of this TCR beta chain was determined in a study of blood T cell repertoires in COVID-19 (dated by TCRdb to 2018 to 2020). Regarding the complete study: The collaborator samples originated in the United States, Italy and Spain and spanned the acute and convalescent phases of COVID-19. The material from the prospective study consisted of cDNA or gDNA derived from T cells, B-cell-depleted T cells, or PBMCs. Deeply sampled blood TCRbeta repertoires from subjects exposed to, actively infected with, or recovered from COVID-19 were included in the dataset. A freely available public database, intended as a resource for researchers studying the immune response to SARS-CoV-2, is where the repertoires were released. The samples were drawn from the first 160 participants of the ongoing ImmuneRACE study and from 950 to 1,500 subjects provided by 6 global collaborators. The sample metadata nearly always contained a de-identified subject ID, COVID-19 status, age in years and sex. HLA class I and class II types, where available, came from metadata supplied by the sample provider rather than from assay-based typing.

The immunoSEQ Assay, a bias-controlled multiplex PCR, was used to amplify TCRbeta CDR3 regions from genomic DNA. Regarding the original processing steps: Within the assay, amplification of reference gene primers was used to estimate how many nucleated cells each sample contained. Sequence reads were collapsed and filtered to measure the absolute abundance of every unique TCRbeta CDR3 rearrangement. For each sample, productive Simpson clonality was calculated as the square root of Simpson's diversity index over productive rearrangements. The clones in this table, taken by TCRdb from immuneACCESS, are in-frame only. Not every clone is retained; where verified, under half of the shortfall comes from an unresolved V gene, and the cause of the rest is unknown. Clone size and V and J calls were adopted from that table, with D and trimming inferred from the DNA. Across this sample there are about 230,000 clones, with roughly 80% seen only once. Less than 20% of the sample comes from the top ten.

Whole blood was collected in K2EDTA tubes by collaborating institutions according to the institutions' own protocols. For TCRbeta analysis, collaborators shipped samples in one of three forms: frozen whole blood, isolated PBMCs, or DNA extracted from either of those sample types. About this clone: There is no known antigen for this receptor. There are no base qualities to consult, and no much larger clone falls within one base.

The CDR3 measures 15 amino acids from cysteine to phenylalanine. The retained sequence is limited to the CDR3, 45 bases, with the frame set at the first base. Taken from the germline V gene, the CDR1 and CDR2 loops are SGHRS and YFSETQ. Unmatched junction bases come to 11, with V trimmed by 4 bases and J by 7 bases. Broader findings and caveats from the paper: How much clinical and demographic metadata was included differed by source and by participant, and the metadata was provided uncurated.

The source material was peripheral blood. The TCR originated in a woman older than 75 with active or convalescent COVID-19. The chain employs TRBV5-1 and TRBJ1-1; the central 9 bases match TRBD1. The CDR3 region reads CASSLRTGDKGEAFF. The nucleotide sequence reads as follows: TGCGCCAGCAGCCTTCGGACAGGGGATAAAGGTGAAGCTTTCTTT. The full variable domain, completed from the reference TRBV5-1 and TRBJ1-1 proteins outside the CDR3, reads KAGVTQTPRYLIKTRGQQVTLSCSPISGHRSVSWYQQTPGQGLQFLFEYFSETQRNKGNFPGRFSGRQFSNSRSEMNVSTLELGDSALYLCASSLRTGDKGEAFFGQGTRLTVV.